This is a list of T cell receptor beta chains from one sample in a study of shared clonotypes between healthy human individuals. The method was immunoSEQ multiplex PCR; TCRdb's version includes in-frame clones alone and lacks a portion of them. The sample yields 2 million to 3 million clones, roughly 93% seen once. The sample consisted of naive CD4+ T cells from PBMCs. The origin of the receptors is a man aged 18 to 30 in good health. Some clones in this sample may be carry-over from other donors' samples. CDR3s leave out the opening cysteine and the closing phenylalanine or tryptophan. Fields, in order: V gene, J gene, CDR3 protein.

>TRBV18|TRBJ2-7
ASSPLAGSEVEQY
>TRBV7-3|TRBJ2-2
ASSGAGELF
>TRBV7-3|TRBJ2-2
ASSLLGLGGRGTGELF
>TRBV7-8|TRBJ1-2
ASSLGQANYGYT
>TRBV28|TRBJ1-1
ASKAGGTLNTEAF
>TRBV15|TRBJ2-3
ATGDSRADTQY
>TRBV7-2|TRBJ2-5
ASSLVAAATYQETQY
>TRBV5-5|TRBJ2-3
ASSLLTNPADTQY
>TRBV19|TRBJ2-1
ASTSIASYNEQF
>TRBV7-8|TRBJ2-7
ASSLTGLAGVYEQY